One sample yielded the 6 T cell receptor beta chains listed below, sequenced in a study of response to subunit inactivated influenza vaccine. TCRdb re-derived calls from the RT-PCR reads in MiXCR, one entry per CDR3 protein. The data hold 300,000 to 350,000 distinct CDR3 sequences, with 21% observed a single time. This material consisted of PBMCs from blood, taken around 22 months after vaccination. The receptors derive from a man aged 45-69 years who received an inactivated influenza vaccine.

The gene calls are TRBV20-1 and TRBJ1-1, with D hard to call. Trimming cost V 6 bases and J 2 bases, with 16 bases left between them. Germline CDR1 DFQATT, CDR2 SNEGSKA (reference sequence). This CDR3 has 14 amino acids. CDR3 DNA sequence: TGCAGTGCCGGATCCGCTTACCCTAACACTGAAGCTTTCTTT. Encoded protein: CSAGSAYPNTEAFF.

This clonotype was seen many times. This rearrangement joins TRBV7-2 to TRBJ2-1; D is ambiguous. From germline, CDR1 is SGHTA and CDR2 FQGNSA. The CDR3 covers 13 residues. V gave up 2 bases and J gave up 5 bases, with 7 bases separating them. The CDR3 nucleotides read TGTGCCAGCAGCTTACAGGTCCACAATGAGCAGTTCTTC. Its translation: CASSLQVHNEQFF.

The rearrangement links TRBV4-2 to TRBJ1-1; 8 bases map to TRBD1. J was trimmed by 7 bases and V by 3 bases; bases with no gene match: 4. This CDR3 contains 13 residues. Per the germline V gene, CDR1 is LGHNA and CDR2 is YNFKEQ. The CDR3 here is CASSHRTGFEAFF. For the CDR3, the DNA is TGTGCCAGCAGCCACCGGACAGGGTTTGAAGCTTTCTTT.

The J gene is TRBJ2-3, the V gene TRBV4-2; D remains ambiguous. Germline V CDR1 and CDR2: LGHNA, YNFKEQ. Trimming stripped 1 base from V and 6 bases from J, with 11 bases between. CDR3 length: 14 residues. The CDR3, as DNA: TGTGCCAGCAGCCAAGGGAGTCTCACCGATACGCAGTATTTT. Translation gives CASSQGSLTDTQYF.

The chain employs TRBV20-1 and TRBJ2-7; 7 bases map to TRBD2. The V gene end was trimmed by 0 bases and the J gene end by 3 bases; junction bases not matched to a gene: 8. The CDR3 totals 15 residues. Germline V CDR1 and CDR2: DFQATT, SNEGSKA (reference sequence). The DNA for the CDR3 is TGCAGTGCTAGAGATAGCGCGACTAGCCTCTACGAGCAGTACTTC. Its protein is CSARDSATSLYEQYF.

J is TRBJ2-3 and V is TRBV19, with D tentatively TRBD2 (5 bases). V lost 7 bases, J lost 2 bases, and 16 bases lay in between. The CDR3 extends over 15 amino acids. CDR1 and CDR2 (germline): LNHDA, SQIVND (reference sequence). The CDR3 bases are TGTGCCAGTAACCTAGGTCCCGGGATCACAGATACGCAGTATTTT. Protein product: CASNLGPGITDTQYF. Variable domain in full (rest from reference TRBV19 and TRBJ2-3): DGGITQSPKYLFRKEGQNVTLSCEQNLNHDAMYWYRQDPGQGLRLIYYSQIVNDFQKGDIAEGYSVSREKKESFPLTVTSAQKNPTAFYLCASNLGPGITDTQYFGPGTRLTVL.